This record covers a single T cell receptor beta chain. Antigen unknown. These data are taken from a study of beta chain features in type 1 diabetes. About the study: Healthy donors and patients had similar age, gender and cell yields. Study observations and caveats: Type 1 diabetes patients showed a moderate but significant shortening of TCRB CDR3s in all four CD4+ subsets. A pattern of fewer insertions and more deletions at VDJ junctions was seen in type 1 diabetes patients.

The junction had 7 bases not matched to a gene; V was cut back by 4 bases and J by 5 bases. CDR3 size: 15 residues. The germline gives CDR1 SGHNT, CDR2 YYREEE (reference sequence). The investigators reverse transcribed all of the isolated RNA, so they sequenced expressed TCRB transcripts. Libraries were prepared by immunoSEQ multiplex PCR; TCRdb keeps only in-frame clonotypes and omits some of them. Of under 950,000 clones listed, 17% are singletons. A sort by CD45RO/CCR7/CD25/CD127/CD95/CD27 yielded CD4+ naive, central memory, regulatory and stem cell-like memory cells. The TCR was taken from a woman aged 18-35 years in good health. The chain carries TRBV5-4 and TRBJ2-5, with TRBD1 matching over 11 bases. Sequencing was done on a sample of naive CD4+ T cells from blood. CDR3 nucleotides: TGTGCCAGCAGCCCCTGGACAGGGGGCTTGGAGACCCAGTACTTC. It specifies CASSPWTGGLETQYF.